This T cell receptor beta chain was recovered during a study of cytomegalovirus exposure and HLA in healthy donors. Points from the study as a whole: The study put 150 to 200 TCR beta chains on its list as cytomegalovirus-associated. First-cohort TCR clusters tended to co-occur in the roughly 130 validation repertoires, a later analysis found.

Using immunoSEQ multiplex PCR, the repertoire was profiled, and TCRdb retains in-frame clones only, with some absent. In the table there are 150,000 to 200,000 clones, about 82% of which are singletons. The donors were in the roughly 130-subject validation cohort, distinct from the roughly 600-subject first cohort. Remarks on this clone: The antigen is unknown.

V lost 4 bases to trimming and J lost 2 bases, with 18 bases between them. Germline assignment: CDR1 LNHDA and CDR2 SQIVND (reference sequence). The length of the CDR3 is 16 residues. The clonotype originates from a woman aged 18-30 years in good health and CMV-seronegative. Sequencing used PBMCs. The chain uses TRBV19 and TRBJ2-7, with D possibly matching TRBD2 (6 bases). This CDR3 reads CASSRFTGTPPYEQYF. In DNA, the CDR3 is TGTGCCAGTAGTAGATTCACCGGGACTCCACCCTACGAGCAGTACTTC.